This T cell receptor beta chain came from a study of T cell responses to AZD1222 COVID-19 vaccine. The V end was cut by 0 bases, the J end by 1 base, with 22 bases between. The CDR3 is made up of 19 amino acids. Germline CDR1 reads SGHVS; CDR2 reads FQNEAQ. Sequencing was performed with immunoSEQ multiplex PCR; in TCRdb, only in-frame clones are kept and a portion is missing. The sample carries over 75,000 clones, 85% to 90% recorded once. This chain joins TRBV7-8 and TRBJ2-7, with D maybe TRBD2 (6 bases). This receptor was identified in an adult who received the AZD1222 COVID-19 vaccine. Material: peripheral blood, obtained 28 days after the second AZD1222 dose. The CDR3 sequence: CASSLAKGPSGSESYEQYF. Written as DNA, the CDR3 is TGTGCCAGCAGCTTAGCGAAAGGTCCGTCCGGGAGCGAGTCCTACGAGCAGTACTTC. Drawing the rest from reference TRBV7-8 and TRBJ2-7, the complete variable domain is GAGVSQSPRYKVAKRGQDVALRCDPISGHVSLFWYQQALGQGPEFLTYFQNEAQLDKSGLPSDRFFAERPEGSVSTLKIQRTQQEDSAVYLCASSLAKGPSGSESYEQYFGPGTRLTVT.